The present T cell receptor (beta chain) was sequenced within a study of OX40 agonist ivuxolimab in advanced cancers. The overall study: Hepatocellular carcinoma, melanoma, renal cell or head and neck cancer was diagnosed in the dose-escalation patients. Study observations and caveats: At 0.1 to 3.0 mg/kg and by week 6, CD4+ and CD8+ T cells in the blood had expanded clonally.

If patients had autoimmune disease history or systemic immunosuppression, they were excluded. Notes on this clone: Its antigen remains unknown.

Clones were sequenced by immunoSEQ multiplex PCR, and TCRdb holds only the in-frame ones, with some missing. The sample includes some 97,000 clones, around 90% of them seen just once. The material was CD4+ or CD8+ T cells sorted from blood, obtained in a trial of the OX40 agonist ivuxolimab. The receptor was derived from an adult with an advanced solid tumor such as melanoma, head and neck, liver or kidney cancer.

CDR3 amino acids: CASSLDVGTTDTQYF. CDR3 DNA sequence: TGTGCCAGCAGCTTGGATGTGGGAACCACAGATACGCAGTATTTT. This chain links TRBV5-4 with TRBJ2-3; the D is unclear. This CDR3 has 15 amino acids. V gave up 0 bases and J gave up 2 bases, with 10 bases separating them. Per the germline V gene, CDR1 is SGHNT and CDR2 is YYREEE (reference sequence).